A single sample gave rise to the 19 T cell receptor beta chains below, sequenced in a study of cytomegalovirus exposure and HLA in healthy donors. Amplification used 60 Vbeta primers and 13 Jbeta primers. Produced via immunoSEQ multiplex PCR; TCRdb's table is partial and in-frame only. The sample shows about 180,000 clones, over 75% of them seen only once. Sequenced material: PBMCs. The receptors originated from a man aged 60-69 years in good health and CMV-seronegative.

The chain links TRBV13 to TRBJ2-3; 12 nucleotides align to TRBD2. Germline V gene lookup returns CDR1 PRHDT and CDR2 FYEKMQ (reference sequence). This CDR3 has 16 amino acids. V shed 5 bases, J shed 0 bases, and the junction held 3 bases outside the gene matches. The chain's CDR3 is CASSPGTSGSTDTQYF. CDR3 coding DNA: TGTGCCAGCAGCCCCGGGACTAGCGGGAGCACAGATACGCAGTATTTT. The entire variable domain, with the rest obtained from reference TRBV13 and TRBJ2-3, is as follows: AAGVIQSPRHLIKEKRETATLKCYPIPRHDTVYWYQQGPGQDPQFLISFYEKMQSDKGSIPDRFSAQQFSDYHSELNMSSLELGDSALYFCASSPGTSGSTDTQYFGPGTRLTVL.

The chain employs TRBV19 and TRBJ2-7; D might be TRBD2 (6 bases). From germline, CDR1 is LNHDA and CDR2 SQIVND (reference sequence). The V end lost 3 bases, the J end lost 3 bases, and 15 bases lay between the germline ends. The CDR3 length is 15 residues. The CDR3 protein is CASSMARGKNYEQYF. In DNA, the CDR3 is TGTGCCAGTAGTATGGCGCGGGGAAAGAACTACGAGCAGTACTTC.

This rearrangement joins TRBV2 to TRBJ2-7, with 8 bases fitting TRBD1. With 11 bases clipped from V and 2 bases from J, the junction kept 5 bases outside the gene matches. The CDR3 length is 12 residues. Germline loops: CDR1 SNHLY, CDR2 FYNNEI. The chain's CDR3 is CACRDRTYEQYF. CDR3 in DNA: TGTGCCTGCCGGGACAGGACCTACGAGCAGTACTTC.

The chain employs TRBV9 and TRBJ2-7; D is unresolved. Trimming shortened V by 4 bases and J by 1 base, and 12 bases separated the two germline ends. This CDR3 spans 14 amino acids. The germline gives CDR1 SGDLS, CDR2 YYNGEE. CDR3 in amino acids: CASSPLTASYEQYF. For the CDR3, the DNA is TGTGCCAGCAGCCCACTCACCGCTTCCTACGAGCAGTACTTC.

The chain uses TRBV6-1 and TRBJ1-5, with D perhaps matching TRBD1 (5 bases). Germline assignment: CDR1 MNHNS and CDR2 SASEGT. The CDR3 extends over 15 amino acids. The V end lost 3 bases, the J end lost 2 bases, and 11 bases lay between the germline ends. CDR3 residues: CASSDLRGGNQPQHF. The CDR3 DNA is TGTGCCAGCAGTGATCTCCGGGGGGGCAATCAGCCCCAGCATTTT.

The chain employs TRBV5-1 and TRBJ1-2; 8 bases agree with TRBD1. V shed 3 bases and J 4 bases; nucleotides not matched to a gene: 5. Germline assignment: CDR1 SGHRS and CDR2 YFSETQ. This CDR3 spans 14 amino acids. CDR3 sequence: CASSWDRTSYGYTF. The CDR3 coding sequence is TGCGCCAGCAGCTGGGACAGGACTTCCTATGGCTACACCTTC.

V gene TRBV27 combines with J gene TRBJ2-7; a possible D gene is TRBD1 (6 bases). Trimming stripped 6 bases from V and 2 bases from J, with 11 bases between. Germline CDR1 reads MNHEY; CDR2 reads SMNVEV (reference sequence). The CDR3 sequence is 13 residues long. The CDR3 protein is CASSRDTAYEQYF. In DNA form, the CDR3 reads TGTGCCAGCAGCCGGGACACCGCCTACGAGCAGTACTTC.

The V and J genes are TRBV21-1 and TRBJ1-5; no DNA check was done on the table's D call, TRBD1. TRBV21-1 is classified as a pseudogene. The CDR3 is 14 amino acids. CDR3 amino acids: CASSNRVANQPQHF. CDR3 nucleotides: TGTGCCAGTTCAAACAGGGTGGCCAATCAGCCCCAGCATTTT.

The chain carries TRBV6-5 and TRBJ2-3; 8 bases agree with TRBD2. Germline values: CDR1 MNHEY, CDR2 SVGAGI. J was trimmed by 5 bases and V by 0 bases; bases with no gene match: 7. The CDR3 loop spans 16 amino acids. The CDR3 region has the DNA TGTGCCAGCAGTTACTCGACGGGAGGGCCGGGAGATACGCAGTATTTT. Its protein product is CASSYSTGGPGDTQYF.

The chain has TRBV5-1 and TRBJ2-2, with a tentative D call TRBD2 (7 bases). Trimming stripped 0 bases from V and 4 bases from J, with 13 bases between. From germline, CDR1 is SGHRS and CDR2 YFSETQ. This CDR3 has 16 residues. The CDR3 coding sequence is TGCGCCAGCAGCTTGGAGTTTGGGGGGGCCACCGGGGAGCTGTTTTTT. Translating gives CASSLEFGGATGELFF.

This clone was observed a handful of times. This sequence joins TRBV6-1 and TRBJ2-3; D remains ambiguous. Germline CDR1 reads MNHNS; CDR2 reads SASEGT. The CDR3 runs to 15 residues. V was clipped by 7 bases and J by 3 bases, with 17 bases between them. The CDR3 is CASTLSSGGTDTQYF. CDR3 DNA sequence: TGTGCCAGCACACTGAGCTCCGGCGGTACAGATACGCAGTATTTT.

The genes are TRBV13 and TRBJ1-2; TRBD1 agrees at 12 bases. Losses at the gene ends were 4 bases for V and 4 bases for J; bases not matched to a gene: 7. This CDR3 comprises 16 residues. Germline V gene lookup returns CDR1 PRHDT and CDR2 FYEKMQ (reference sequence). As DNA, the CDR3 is TGTGCCAGCAGCTCTACCGGGACAGGGGGCTCCTATGGCTACACCTTC. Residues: CASSSTGTGGSYGYTF.

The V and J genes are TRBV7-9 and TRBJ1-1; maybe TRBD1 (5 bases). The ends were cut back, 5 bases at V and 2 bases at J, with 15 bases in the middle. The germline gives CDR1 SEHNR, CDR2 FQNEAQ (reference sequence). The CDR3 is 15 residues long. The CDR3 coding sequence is TGTGCCAGCAGCGCCCGAACAGGAGTTAACACTGAAGCTTTCTTT. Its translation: CASSARTGVNTEAFF. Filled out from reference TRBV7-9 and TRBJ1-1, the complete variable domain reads DTGVSQNPRHKITKRGQNVTFRCDPISEHNRLYWYRQTLGQGPEFLTYFQNEAQLEKSRLLSDRFSAERPKGSFSTLEIQRTEQGDSAMYLCASSARTGVNTEAFFGQGTRLTVV.

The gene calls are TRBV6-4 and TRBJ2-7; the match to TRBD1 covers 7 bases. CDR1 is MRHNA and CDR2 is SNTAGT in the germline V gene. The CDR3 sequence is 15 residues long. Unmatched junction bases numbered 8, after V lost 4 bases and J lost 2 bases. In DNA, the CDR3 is TGTGCCAGCAGTGCACAGGGGTACGGGCCCTACGAGCAGTACTTC. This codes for CASSAQGYGPYEQYF.

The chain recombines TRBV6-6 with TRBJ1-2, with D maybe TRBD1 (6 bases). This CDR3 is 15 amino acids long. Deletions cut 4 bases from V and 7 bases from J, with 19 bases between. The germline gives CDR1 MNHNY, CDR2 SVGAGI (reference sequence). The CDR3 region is CASSSNQGKGGGYTF. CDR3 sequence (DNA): TGTGCCAGCAGTTCTAACCAGGGGAAAGGGGGTGGCTACACCTTC.

DNA for the CDR3: TGTGCCAGCTCACTCCGGGACATAATGCATGGCTACACCTTC. Translation gives CASSLRDIMHGYTF. The chain couples TRBV18 to TRBJ1-2, with a weak D call TRBD1 (6 bases). V lost 4 bases, J lost 6 bases, and 15 bases lay in between. The CDR3 has 14 residues. Germline values: CDR1 KGHSH, CDR2 LQKENI. Supplemented by reference TRBV18 and TRBJ1-2, the full variable domain reads NAGVMQNPRHLVRRRGQEARLRCSPMKGHSHVYWYRQLPEEGLKFMVYLQKENIIDESGMPKERFSAEFPKEGPSILRIQQVVRGDSAAYFCASSLRDIMHGYTFGSGTRLTVV.

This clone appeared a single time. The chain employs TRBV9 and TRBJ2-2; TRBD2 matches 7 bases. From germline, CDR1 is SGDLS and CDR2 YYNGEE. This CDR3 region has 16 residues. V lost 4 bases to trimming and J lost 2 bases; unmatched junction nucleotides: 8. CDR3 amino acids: CASSLTGLLNTGELFF. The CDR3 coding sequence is TGTGCCAGCAGCCTAACGGGACTATTAAACACCGGGGAGCTGTTTTTT.

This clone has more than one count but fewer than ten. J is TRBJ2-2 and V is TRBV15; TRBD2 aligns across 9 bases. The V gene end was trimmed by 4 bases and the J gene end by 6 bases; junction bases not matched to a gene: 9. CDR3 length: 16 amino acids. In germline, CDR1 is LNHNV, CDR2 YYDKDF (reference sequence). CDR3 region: CATSISAGGRAGELFF. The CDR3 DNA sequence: TGTGCCACCAGCATTAGCGCGGGGGGGCGTGCCGGGGAGCTGTTTTTT.

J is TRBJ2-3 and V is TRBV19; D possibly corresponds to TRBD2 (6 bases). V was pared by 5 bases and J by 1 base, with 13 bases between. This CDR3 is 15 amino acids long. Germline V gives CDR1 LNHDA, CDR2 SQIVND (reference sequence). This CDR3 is CASSSLTGGTDTQYF. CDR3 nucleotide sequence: TGTGCCAGTAGTTCGTTAACGGGGGGCACAGATACGCAGTATTTT.